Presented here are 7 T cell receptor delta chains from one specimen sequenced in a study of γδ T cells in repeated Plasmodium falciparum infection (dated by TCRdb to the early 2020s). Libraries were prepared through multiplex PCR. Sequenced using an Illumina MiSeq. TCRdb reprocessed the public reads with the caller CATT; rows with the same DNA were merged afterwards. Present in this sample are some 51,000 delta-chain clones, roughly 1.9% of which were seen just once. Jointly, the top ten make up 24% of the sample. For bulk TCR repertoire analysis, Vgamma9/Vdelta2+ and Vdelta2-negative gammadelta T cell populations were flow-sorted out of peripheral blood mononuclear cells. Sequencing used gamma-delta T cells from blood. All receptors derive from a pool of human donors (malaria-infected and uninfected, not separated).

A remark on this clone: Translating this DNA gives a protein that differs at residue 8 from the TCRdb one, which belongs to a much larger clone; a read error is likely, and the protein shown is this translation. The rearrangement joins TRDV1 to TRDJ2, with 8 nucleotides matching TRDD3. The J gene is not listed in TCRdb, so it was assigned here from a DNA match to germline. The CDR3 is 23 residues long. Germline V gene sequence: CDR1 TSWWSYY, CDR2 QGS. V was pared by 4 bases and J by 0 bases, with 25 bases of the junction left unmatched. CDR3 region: CALGAMAYLHFTGGPALTAQLFF. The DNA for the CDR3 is TGTGCTCTTGGGGCGATGGCCTACCTCCATTTCACTGGGGGTCCCGCTTTGACAGCACAACTCTTCTTT.

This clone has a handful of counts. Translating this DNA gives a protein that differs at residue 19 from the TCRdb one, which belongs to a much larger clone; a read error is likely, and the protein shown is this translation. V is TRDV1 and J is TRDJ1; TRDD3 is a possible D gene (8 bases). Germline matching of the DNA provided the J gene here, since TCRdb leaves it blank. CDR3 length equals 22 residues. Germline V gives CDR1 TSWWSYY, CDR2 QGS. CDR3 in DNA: TGTGCTCTTGGGGAACCGGTCCTTCCTGCCTACTGGGGGTTGAGTTGTACCGATGAACTCATCTTT. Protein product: CALGEPVLPAYWGLSCTDELIF.

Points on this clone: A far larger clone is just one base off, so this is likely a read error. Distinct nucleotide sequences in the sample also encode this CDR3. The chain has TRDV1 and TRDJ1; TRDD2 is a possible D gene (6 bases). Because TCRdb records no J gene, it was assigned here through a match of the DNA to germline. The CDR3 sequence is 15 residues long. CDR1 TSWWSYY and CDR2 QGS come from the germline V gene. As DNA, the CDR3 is TGCGCTCTTGGGCCCCTCTTCCTTTTCGACGATAAACTCATCTTT. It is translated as CALGPLFLFDDKLIF.

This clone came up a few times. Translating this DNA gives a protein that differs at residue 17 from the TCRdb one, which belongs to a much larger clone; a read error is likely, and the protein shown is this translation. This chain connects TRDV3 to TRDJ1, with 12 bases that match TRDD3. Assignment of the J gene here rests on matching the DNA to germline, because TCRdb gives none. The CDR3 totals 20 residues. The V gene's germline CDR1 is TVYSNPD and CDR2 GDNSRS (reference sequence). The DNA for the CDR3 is TGTGCCTCTAGCCCTTCCTACGATACGTTTACTGGGGGATACACCGATGAACTCATCTTT. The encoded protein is CASSPSYDTFTGGYTDELIF.

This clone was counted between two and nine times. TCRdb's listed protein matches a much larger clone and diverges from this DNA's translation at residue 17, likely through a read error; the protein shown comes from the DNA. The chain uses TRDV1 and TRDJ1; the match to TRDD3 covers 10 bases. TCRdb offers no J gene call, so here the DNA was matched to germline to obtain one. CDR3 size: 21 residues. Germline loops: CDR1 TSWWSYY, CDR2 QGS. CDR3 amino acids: CALGGRPVRWGIIWYTEKLIF. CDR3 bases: TGTGCTCTTGGGGGCCGTCCAGTACGCTGGGGGATAATATGGTACACCGAGAAACTCATCTTT.

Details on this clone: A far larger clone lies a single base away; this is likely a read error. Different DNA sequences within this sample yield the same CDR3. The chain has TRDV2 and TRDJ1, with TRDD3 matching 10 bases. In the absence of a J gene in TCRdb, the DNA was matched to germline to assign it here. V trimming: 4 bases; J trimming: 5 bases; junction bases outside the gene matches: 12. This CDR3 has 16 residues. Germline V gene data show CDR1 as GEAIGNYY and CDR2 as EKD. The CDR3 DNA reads TGTGCCTGTGAGAAGATGGGGGATACCTTGAAGGATAAACTCATCTTT. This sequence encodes CACEKMGDTLKDKLIF.

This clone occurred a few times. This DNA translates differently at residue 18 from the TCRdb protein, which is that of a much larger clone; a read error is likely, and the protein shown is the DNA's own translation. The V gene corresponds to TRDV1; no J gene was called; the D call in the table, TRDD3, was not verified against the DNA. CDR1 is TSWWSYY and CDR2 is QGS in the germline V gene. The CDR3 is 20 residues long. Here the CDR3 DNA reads TGTGCTCTTGGGGAAATCGTCCTACGCTACTGGGGGGGGTACACCGATAAACCCATCTTT. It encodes CALGEIVLRYWGGYTDKPIF.